A single sample is the source of the 4 T cell receptor beta chains below, sequenced in a study of T cell repertoires in cytomegalovirus infection (dated by TCRdb to between 2018 and 2021). The sequencer was an Illumina HiSeq 1500. The public reads were reanalyzed by TCRdb: fastp trimming at Q25, MiXCR alignment, in-frame beta chains only. Rows with a matching CDR3 protein are joined into one entry that keeps the most common DNA and genes. This sample is represented by about 570,000 distinct CDR3 sequences; under 45% of them were singletons. More than 40% of the sample is taken by the ten largest. The treatment or condition label corresponds to: in vitro stimulation with specific CMV peptide epitopes to enrich CMV-specific T cells. Their cognate antigens are unknown. Sample: cultured PBMCs, taken from culture after CMV antigen stimulation. These receptors came from a human donor in good health (CMV status not recorded). Some clones in this sample may be carry-over from other donors' samples.

The rearrangement uses TRBV7-8 and TRBJ2-2; either TRBD1 or TRBD2 may supply D (7 bases each). Between the trimmed V and J ends, which lost 4 bases and 5 bases, there was a span of 26 bases. Germline loops: CDR1 SGHVS, CDR2 FQNEAQ. The CDR3 has 19 residues. In DNA, the CDR3 is TGTGCCAGCAGCTCCCGCCCCCGGGGGAGGGGGCCGAGGACCGGGGAGCTGTTTTTT. It specifies CASSSRPRGRGPRTGELFF.

This clonotype has more than one count but fewer than ten. The genes are TRBV3-1 and TRBJ1-1, with 7 bases aligning to TRBD1. Germline V gives CDR1 LGHDT, CDR2 YNNKEL (reference sequence). The J segment lost 1 base and the V segment lost 4 bases, leaving 12 bases of the junction unmatched. The CDR3 extends over 17 amino acids. CDR3 sequence reads: CASSPKGRTGGNTEAFF. CDR3 bases: TGTGCCAGCAGCCCCAAGGGCCGGACAGGAGGGAACACTGAAGCTTTCTTT.

This clonotype was seen a single time. The rearrangement links TRBV29-1 to TRBJ2-7; the D gene is possibly TRBD2 (6 bases). This CDR3 is 15 amino acids long. The ends were cut back, 7 bases at V and 4 bases at J, with 23 bases in the middle. Germline lookup yields CDR1 SQVTM and CDR2 ANQGSEA. CDR3 protein: CSALGSGVGMYEQYF. CDR3 nucleotide sequence: TGCAGCGCTCTGGGATCGGGGGTTGGTATGTACGAGCAGTACTTC.

This clonotype was seen a handful of times. The V and J genes are TRBV6-5 and TRBJ2-3; a possible D gene is TRBD1 (7 bases). This CDR3 region has 13 residues. Trimming took off 9 bases at V and 6 bases at J, with 16 bases between the two ends. In germline, CDR1 is MNHEY, CDR2 SVGAGI. The CDR3 DNA reads TGTGCCAGTAAGCCGACAGGGAGGGATACGCAGTATTTT. Encoded protein: CASKPTGRDTQYF.